This TCR beta chain was observed in a study of CD8 T cells in ankylosing spondylitis. Study findings and constraints: Characteristic, it appeared, of ankylosing spondylitis blood was a TCR beta motif of roughly eight highly homologous variants. Previous work reported some of these motif variants in the synovial fluid and blood of reactive arthritis. Matched ankylosing spondylitis synovial fluid reportedly contained a significantly enriched population of disease-linked clones. Disease-linked clones bore a CD8+ phenotype and were relatively rare in peripheral blood.

Using quantitative 5'-RACE with molecular barcodes, the authors made TCR beta libraries. TCRdb re-derived calls from the 5' RACE reads in MiXCR, one entry per CDR3 protein. This repertoire shows just under 550,000 distinct CDR3 sequences, about an eighth found once; its top ten account for approximately 6.2%. This clonotype was recorded a few times. As yet, its antigen is unknown. The CDR3 has 15 amino acids. V lost 1 base, J lost 1 base, and 8 bases lay in between. This chain connects TRBV12-3 or TRBV12-4 to TRBJ2-4; possibly TRBD1 for D (6 bases). Specimen: blood, either unsorted or a sorted T cell fraction (not recorded which). This TCR came from a male donor with ankylosing spondylitis. CDR3 protein: CASSLVQGAKNIQYF. The CDR3 nucleotides are TGTGCCAGCAGTTTAGTCCAGGGGGCCAAAAACATTCAGTACTTC.